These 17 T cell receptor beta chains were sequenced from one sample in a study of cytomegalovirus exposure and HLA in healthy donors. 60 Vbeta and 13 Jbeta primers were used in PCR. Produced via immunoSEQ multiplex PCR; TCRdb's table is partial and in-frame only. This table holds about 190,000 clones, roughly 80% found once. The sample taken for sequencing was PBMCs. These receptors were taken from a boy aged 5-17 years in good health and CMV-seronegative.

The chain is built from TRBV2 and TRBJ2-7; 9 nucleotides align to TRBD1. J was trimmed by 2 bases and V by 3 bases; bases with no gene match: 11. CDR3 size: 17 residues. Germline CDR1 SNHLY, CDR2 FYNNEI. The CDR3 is CASSDGLNRGRTYEQYF. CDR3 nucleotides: TGTGCCAGCAGTGACGGACTCAACAGGGGGCGGACCTACGAGCAGTACTTC.

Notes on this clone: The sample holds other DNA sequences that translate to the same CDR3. This CDR3 reads CASSIVAGGFYEQYF. As DNA, the CDR3 is TGTGCCAGTAGTATAGTAGCGGGGGGATTCTACGAGCAGTACTTC. The V and J genes are TRBV19 and TRBJ2-7; 10 bases agree with TRBD2. V lost 1 base, J lost 3 bases, and 3 bases stayed unmatched. This CDR3 region has 15 residues. Germline loops: CDR1 LNHDA, CDR2 SQIVND (reference sequence).

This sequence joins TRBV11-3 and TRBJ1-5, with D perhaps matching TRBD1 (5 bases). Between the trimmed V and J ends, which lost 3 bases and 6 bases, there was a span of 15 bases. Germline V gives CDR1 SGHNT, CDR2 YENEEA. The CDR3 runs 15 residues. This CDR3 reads CASSFFAGVAQPQHF. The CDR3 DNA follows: TGTGCCAGCAGCTTCTTTGCGGGGGTCGCTCAGCCCCAGCATTTT.

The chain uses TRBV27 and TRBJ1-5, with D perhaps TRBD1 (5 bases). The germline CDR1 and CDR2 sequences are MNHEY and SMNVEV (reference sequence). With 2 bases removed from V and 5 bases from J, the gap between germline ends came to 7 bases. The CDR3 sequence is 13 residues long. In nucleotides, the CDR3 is TGTGCCAGCAGTTTAGGGGGGTATCAGCCCCAGCATTTT. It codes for CASSLGGYQPQHF.

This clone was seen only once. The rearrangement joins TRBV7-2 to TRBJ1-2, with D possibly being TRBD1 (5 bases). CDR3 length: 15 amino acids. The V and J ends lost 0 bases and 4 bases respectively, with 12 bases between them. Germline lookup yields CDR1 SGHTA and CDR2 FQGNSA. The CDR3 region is CASSLAGGIAYGYTF. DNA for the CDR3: TGTGCCAGCAGCTTAGCGGGGGGGATAGCCTATGGCTACACCTTC.

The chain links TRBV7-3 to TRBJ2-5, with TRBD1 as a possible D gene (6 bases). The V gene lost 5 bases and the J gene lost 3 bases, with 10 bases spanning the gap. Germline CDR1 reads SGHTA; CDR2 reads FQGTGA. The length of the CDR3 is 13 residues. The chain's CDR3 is CASSQSGEETQYF. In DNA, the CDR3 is TGTGCCAGCAGCCAGTCAGGGGAAGAGACCCAGTACTTC.

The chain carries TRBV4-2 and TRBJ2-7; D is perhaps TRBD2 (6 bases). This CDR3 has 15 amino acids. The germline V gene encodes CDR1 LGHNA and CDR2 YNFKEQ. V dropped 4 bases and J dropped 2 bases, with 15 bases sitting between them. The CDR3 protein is CASSPGMGGTYEQYF. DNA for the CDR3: TGTGCCAGCAGCCCCGGTATGGGGGGTACCTACGAGCAGTACTTC.

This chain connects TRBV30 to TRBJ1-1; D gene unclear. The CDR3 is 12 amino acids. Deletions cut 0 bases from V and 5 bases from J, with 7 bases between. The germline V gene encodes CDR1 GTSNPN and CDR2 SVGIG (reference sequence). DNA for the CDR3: TGTGCCTGGAGTGTACTGGTGACTGAAGCTTTCTTT. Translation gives CAWSVLVTEAFF.

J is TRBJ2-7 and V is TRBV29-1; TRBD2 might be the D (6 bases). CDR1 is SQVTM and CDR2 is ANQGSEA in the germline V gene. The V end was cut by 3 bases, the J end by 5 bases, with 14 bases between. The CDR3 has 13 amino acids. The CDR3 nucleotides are TGCAGCGTTGAGTTACTTTCGGGGGACGAGCAGTACTTC. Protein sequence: CSVELLSGDEQYF.

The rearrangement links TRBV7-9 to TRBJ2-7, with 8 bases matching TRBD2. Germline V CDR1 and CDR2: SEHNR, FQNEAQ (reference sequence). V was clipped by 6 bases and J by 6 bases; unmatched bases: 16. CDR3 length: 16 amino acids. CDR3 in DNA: TGTGCCAGCAGTCCCCCACGCGGACTAGCTTCTTTCGAGCAGTACTTC. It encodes CASSPPRGLASFEQYF.

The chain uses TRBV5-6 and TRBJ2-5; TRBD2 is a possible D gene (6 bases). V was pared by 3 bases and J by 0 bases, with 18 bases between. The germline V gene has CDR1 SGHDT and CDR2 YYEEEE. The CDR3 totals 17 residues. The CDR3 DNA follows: TGTGCCAGCAGCTGGCCCCCCGGGAGAATCAACCAAGAGACCCAGTACTTC. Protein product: CASSWPPGRINQETQYF.

The CDR3 DNA sequence: TGCAGCGTTTCCGGACTAGCGGGAGCTCATACGCAGTATTTT. Amino acid sequence: CSVSGLAGAHTQYF. This sequence joins TRBV29-1 and TRBJ2-3, with 13 bases aligning to TRBD2. Germline CDR1 and CDR2: SQVTM and ANQGSEA. This CDR3 spans 14 amino acids. V was clipped by 5 bases and J by 7 bases; unmatched bases: 6.

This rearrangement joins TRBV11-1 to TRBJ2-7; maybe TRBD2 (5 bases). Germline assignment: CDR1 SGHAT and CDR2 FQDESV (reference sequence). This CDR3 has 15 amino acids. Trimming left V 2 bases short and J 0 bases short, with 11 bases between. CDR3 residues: CASSLSGEGSYEQYF. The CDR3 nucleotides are TGTGCCAGCAGCTTATCCGGGGAAGGCTCCTACGAGCAGTACTTC. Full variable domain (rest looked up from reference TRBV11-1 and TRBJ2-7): EAEVAQSPRYKITEKSQAVAFWCDPISGHATLYWYRQILGQGPELLVQFQDESVVDDSQLPKDRFSAERLKGVDSTLKIQPAELGDSAMYLCASSLSGEGSYEQYFGPGTRLTVT.

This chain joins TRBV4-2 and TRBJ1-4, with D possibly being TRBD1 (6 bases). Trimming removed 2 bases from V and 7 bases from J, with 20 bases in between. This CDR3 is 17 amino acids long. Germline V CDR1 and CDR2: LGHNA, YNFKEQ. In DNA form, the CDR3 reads TGTGCCAGCAGCCAATGGTCAGGGGCTGGTGTAAGTGAAAAACTGTTTTTT. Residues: CASSQWSGAGVSEKLFF.

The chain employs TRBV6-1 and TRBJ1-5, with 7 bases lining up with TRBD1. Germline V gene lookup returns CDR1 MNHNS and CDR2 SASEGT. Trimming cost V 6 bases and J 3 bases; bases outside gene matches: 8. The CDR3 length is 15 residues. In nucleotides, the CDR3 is TGTGCCAGCAGCCAGGGGACAGTTAACAATCAGCCCCAGCATTTT. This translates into CASSQGTVNNQPQHF.

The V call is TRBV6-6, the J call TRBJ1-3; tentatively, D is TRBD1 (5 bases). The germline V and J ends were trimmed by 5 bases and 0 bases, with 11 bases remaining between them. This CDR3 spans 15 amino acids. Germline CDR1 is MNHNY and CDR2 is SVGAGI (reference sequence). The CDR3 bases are TGTGCCAGCAGTCAATTAGGGGACTCTGGAAACACCATATATTTT. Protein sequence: CASSQLGDSGNTIYF.

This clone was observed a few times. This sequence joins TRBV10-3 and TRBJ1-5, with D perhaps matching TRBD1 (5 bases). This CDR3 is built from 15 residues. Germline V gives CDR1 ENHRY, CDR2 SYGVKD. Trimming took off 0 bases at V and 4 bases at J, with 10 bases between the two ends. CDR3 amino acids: CAISESRGGNQPQHF. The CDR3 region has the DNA TGTGCCATCAGTGAGTCTAGGGGTGGAAATCAGCCCCAGCATTTT.